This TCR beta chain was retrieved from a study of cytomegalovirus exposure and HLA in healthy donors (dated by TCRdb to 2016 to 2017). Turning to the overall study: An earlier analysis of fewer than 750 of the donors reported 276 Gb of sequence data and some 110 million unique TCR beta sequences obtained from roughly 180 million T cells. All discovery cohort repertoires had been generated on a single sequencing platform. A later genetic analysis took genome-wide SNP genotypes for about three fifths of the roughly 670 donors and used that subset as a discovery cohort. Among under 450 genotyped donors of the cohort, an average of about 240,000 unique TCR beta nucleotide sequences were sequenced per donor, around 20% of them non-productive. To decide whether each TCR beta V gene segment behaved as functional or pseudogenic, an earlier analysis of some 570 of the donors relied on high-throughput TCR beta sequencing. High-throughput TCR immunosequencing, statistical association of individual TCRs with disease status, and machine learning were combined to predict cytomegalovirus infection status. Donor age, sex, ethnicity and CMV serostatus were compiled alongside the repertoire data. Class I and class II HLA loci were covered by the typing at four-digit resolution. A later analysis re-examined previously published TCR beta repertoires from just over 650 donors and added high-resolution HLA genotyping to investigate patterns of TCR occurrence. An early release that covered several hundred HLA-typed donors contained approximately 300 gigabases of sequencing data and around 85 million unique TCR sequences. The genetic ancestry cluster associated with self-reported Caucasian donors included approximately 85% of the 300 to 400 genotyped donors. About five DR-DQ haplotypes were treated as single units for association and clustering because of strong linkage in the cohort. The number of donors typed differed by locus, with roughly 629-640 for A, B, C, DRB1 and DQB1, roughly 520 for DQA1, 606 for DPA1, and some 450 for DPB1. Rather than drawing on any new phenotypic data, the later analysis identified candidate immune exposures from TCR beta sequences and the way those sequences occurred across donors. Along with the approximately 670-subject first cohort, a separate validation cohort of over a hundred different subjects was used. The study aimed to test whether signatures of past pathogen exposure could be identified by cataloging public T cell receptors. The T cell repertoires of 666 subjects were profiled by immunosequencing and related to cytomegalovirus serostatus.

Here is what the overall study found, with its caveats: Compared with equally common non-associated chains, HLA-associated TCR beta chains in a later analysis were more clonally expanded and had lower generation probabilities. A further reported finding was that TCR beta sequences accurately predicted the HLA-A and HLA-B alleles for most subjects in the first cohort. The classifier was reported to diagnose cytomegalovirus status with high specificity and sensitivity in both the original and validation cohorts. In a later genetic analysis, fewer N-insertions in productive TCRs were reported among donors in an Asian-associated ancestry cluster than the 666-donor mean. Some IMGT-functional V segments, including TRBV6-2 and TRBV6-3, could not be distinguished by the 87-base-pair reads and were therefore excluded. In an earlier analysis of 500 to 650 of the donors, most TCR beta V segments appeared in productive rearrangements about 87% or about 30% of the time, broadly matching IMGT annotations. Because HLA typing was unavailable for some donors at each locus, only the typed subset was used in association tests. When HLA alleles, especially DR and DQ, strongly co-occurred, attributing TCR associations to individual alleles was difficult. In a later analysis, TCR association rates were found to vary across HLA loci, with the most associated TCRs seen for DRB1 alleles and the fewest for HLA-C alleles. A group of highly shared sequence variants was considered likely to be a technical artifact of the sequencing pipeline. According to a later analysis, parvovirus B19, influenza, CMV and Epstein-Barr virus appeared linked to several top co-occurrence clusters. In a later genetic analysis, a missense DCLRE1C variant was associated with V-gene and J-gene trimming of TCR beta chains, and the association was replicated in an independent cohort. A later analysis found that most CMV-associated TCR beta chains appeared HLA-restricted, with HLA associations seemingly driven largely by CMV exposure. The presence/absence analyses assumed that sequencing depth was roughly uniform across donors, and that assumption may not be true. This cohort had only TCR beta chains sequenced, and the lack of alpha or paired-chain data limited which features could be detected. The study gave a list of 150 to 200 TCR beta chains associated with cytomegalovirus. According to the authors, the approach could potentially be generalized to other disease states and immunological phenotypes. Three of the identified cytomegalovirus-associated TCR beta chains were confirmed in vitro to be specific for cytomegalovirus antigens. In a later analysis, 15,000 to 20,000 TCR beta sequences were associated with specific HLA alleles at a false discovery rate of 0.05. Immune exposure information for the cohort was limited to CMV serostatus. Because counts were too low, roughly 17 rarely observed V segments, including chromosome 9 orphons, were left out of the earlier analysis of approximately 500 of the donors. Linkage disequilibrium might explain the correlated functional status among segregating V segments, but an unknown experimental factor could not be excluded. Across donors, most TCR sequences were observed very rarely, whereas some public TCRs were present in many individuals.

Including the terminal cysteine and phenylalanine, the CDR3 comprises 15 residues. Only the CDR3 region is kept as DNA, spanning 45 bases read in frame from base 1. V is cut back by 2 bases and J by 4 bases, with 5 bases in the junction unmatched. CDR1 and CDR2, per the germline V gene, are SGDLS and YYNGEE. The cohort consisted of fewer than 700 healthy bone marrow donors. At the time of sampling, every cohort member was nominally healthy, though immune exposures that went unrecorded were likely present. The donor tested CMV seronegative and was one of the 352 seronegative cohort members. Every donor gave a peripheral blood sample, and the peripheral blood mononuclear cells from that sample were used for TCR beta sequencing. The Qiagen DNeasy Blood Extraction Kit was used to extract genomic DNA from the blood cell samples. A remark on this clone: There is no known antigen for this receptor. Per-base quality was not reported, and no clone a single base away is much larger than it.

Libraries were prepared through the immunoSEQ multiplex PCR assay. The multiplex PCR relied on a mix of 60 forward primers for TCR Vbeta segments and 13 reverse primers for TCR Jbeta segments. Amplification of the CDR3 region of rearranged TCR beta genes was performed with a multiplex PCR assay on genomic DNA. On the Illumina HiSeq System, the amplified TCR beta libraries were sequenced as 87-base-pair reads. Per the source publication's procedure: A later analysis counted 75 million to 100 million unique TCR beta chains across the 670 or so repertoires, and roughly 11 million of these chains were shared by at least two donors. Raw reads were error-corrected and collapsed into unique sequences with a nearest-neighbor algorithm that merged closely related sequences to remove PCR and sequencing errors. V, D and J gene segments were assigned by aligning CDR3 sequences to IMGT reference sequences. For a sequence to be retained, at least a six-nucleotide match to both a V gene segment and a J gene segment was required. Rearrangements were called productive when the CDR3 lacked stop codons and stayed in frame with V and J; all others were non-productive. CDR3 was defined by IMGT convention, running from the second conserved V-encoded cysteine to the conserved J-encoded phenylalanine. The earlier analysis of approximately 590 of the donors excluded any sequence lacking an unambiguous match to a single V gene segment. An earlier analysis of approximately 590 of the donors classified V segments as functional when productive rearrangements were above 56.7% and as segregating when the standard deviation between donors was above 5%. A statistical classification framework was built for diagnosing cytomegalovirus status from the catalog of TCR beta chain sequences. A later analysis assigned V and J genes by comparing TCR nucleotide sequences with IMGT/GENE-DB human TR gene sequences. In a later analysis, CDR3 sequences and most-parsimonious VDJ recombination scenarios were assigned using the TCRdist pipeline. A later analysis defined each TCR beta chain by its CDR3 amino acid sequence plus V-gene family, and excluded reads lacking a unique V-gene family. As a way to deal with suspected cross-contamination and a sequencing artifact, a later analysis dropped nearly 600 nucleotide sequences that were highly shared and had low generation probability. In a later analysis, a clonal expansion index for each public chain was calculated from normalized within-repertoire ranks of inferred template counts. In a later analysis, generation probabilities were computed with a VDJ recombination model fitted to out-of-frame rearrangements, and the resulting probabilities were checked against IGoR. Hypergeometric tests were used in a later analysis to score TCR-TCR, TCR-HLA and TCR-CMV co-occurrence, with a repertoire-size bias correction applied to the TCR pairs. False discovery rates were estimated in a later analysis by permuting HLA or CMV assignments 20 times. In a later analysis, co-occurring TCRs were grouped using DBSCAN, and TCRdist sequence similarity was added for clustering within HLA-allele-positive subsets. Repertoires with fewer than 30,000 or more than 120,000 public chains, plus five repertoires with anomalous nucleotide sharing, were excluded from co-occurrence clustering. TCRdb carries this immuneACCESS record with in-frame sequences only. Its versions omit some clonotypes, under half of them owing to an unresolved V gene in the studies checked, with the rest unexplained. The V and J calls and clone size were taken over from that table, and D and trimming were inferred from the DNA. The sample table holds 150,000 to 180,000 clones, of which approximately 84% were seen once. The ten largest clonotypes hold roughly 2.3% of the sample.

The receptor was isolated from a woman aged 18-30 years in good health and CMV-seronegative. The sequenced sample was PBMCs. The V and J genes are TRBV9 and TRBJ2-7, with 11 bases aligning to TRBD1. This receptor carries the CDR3 CASSVGQGEGYEQYF. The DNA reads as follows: TGTGCCAGCAGCGTGGGACAGGGGGAGGGGTACGAGCAGTACTTC.